These 15 T cell receptor beta chains share one sample of origin, sequenced in a study of radiation and T cells in renal cell carcinoma. Assay: immunoSEQ multiplex PCR; the TCRdb copy retains only in-frame clones and omits some. The profile covers about 24,000 clones, with roughly 60% appearing a single time and approximately 22% taken by the ten largest. The treatment was: treatment-naive control, cytoreductive nephrectomy. This sample comprised tumor tissue, obtained from a patient whose treatment was nephrectomy without radiotherapy. Source of these receptors: a man in his forties with renal cell carcinoma.

The chain uses TRBV6-1 and TRBJ1-2, with unresolved D. This CDR3 contains 13 residues. Deletions cut 8 bases from V and 1 base from J, with 11 bases between. Germline values: CDR1 MNHNS, CDR2 SASEGT. The CDR3: CASRQANNYGYTF. In DNA, the CDR3 is TGTGCCAGCCGCCAGGCGAATAACTATGGCTACACCTTC.

This chain uses TRBV7-2 with TRBJ2-6; 8 positions match TRBD2. CDR1 is SGHTA, CDR2 FQGNSA, per germline. The CDR3 is 16 residues long. V shed 8 bases and J 2 bases; nucleotides not matched to a gene: 8. The CDR3 DNA reads as TGTGCCAGCTCCCCTACGGGGGGGCCTGGGGCCAACGTCCTGACTTTC. Translated: CASSPTGGPGANVLTF.

This chain links TRBV15 with TRBJ1-4; 8 bases map to TRBD1. The V and J ends lost 2 bases and 10 bases, in that order; junction bases with no gene match: 9. This CDR3 region has 15 residues. Germline CDR1 reads LNHNV; CDR2 reads YYDKDF (reference sequence). CDR3 loop: CATSRPDRGEGKLFF. The CDR3 nucleotides are TGTGCCACCAGCAGACCAGACAGGGGTGAGGGAAAACTGTTTTTT.

The chain combines TRBV5-1 with TRBJ2-1, with D possibly matching TRBD2 (6 bases). The CDR3 extends over 16 amino acids. Germline CDR1 reads SGHRS; CDR2 reads YFSETQ. V shed 3 bases and J shed 4 bases, with 17 bases lying between them. The CDR3 sequence is CASSSQARGAYNEQFF. The CDR3 DNA is TGCGCCAGCAGCTCCCAGGCTCGCGGGGCTTACAATGAGCAGTTCTTC.

The sample holds a few counts of this clone. The chain is built from TRBV4-1 and TRBJ1-1, with D hard to call. The germline V and J ends were trimmed by 1 base and 2 bases, with 11 bases remaining between them. Germline-derived CDR1 and CDR2 are MGHRA and YSYEKL. The CDR3 is 15 amino acids. This chain's CDR3 is CASSQVRGINTEAFF. The CDR3 bases are TGCGCCAGCAGCCAAGTAAGAGGGATTAACACTGAAGCTTTCTTT.

This clone was seen a few times. The CDR3 DNA follows: TGTGCCAGTAGTATCAGGACAGTTACGTGGCGAGGGACTGAAGCTTTCTTT. This codes for CASSIRTVTWRGTEAFF. The chain uses TRBV19 and TRBJ1-1; weak D call: TRBD1 (6 bases). In germline, CDR1 is LNHDA, CDR2 SQIVND (reference sequence). The CDR3 extends over 17 amino acids. V was clipped by 3 bases and J by 5 bases, with 22 bases between them.

This chain joins TRBV19 and TRBJ1-4; a possible D gene is TRBD1 (5 bases). Germline V gene sequence: CDR1 LNHDA, CDR2 SQIVND (reference sequence). V lost 7 bases and J lost 4, with 16 bases in between. The CDR3 is 15 residues long. The CDR3 region has the DNA TGTGCCAGTATGAAGCAGGCGGGGGATAATGAAAAACTGTTTTTT. Translated, it gives CASMKQAGDNEKLFF.

V gene TRBV7-9 combines with J gene TRBJ2-7; either TRBD1 or TRBD2 may supply D (5 bases each). The CDR3 consists of 14 residues. Trimming took 1 base from V and 3 from J, leaving 10 bases between them. Germline values: CDR1 SEHNR, CDR2 FQNEAQ (reference sequence). CDR3 sequence: CASSLGSGHYEQYF. The CDR3 DNA sequence: TGTGCCAGCAGCTTAGGAAGCGGACACTACGAGCAGTACTTC. The whole variable domain, remainder taken from reference TRBV7-9 and TRBJ2-7, is DTGVSQNPRHKITKRGQNVTFRCDPISEHNRLYWYRQTLGQGPEFLTYFQNEAQLEKSRLLSDRFSAERPKGSFSTLEIQRTEQGDSAMYLCASSLGSGHYEQYFGPGTRLTVT.

CDR3 sequence reads: CASSQDSTGVFGYTF. Written as DNA, the CDR3 is TGCGCCAGCAGCCAAGACTCGACAGGGGTATTCGGATACACCTTC. This chain uses TRBV4-3 with TRBJ1-2, with TRBD1 matching over 8 bases. CDR1 LGHNA and CDR2 YSLEER come from the germline V gene. The CDR3 contains 15 residues. V was clipped by 0 bases and J by 11 bases; unmatched bases: 11.

The V and J genes are TRBV6-1 and TRBJ2-6; 8 bases are shared with TRBD1. Germline assignment: CDR1 MNHNS and CDR2 SASEGT. The CDR3 is made up of 17 amino acids. V lost 0 bases and J lost 3; bases outside the gene matches: 4. The CDR3 bases are TGTGCCAGCAGTGAAGCGGCAGGGGGCGTTGGGGCCAACGTCCTGACTTTC. Its translation: CASSEAAGGVGANVLTF.

The sample holds one count of this clone. The rearrangement links TRBV5-1 to TRBJ2-3, with TRBD2 matching 8 bases. CDR1 SGHRS and CDR2 YFSETQ come from the germline V gene. CDR3 length: 16 residues. Trimming cost V 2 bases and J 2 bases; bases outside gene matches: 7. CDR3: CASSLYGGAFTDTQYF. The CDR3 bases are TGCGCCAGCAGCTTATACGGGGGGGCCTTCACAGATACGCAGTATTTT.

The rearrangement joins TRBV6-5 to TRBJ1-1, with 9 bases that match TRBD1. Germline loops: CDR1 MNHEY, CDR2 SVGAGI. This CDR3 is 15 amino acids long. Trimming cost V 5 bases and J 5 bases; bases outside gene matches: 9. The DNA for the CDR3 is TGTGCCAGCAGTAAGACGGACAGGGGTATGACTGAAGCTTTCTTT. Translated, it gives CASSKTDRGMTEAFF.

The chain employs TRBV7-9 and TRBJ2-7; no clear D gene. From germline, CDR1 is SEHNR and CDR2 FQNEAQ (reference sequence). The CDR3 totals 12 residues. For the CDR3, the DNA is TGTGCCAACAGCTTAGATTTGCGCGAGCAGTACGTC. Translation: CANSLDLREQYV.

The chain carries TRBV9 and TRBJ1-1; D is possibly TRBD1 (6 bases). V was cut by 0 bases and J by 1 base, with 16 bases left in between. Germline assignment: CDR1 SGDLS and CDR2 YYNGEE. This CDR3 is 17 amino acids long. CDR3 in amino acids: CASSVAPTGRRNTEAFF. The CDR3, as DNA: TGTGCCAGCAGCGTAGCCCCCACAGGGAGGAGGAACACTGAAGCTTTCTTT.

The rearrangement joins TRBV6-6 to TRBJ1-1, with D hard to call. The length of the CDR3 is 14 residues. The V and J ends lost 0 bases and 0 bases respectively, with 5 bases between them. Germline V lookup: CDR1 MNHNY, CDR2 SVGAGI (reference sequence). The CDR3 loop is CASSYSPVNTEAFF. The CDR3, as DNA: TGTGCCAGCAGTTACTCCCCAGTGAACACTGAAGCTTTCTTT.